The clone carrying this T cell receptor (beta chain) was detected ten times or more. What it recognizes is unknown. The sample belongs to a study of T cell repertoires in cytomegalovirus infection. Turning to the study itself: Well-studied HLA-B-restricted CMV epitopes were used in the study alongside recently identified HLA-C-restricted ones. It can be stated that public TCR beta signatures indicated CMV infection as well as a matching HLA type.

TCRdb ran MiXCR on the reads and lists one entry per CDR3 protein. The repertoire holds a few hundred thousand distinct CDR3 sequences, with 33% as singletons. Germline CDR1 is SEHNR and CDR2 is FQNEAQ (reference sequence). V lost 4 bases to trimming and J lost 4 bases, with 16 bases between them. The CDR3 sequence is 15 residues long. Study results and limitations: Across the ex vivo response, the dominant clonotypes were HLA-C-restricted CMV-specific TCR beta clonotypes. Based on cumulative public TCR beta family frequency, carriers of CMV plus the relevant HLA were identified.

The sample in question was cultured PBMCs, obtained from culture after CMV antigen stimulation. The sequence was obtained from a human donor in good health (CMV status not recorded). Some clones in this sample may be carry-over from other donors' samples. This chain links TRBV7-9 with TRBJ1-2; possibly TRBD1 for D (6 bases). CDR3 sequence (DNA): TGTGCCAGCAGCTCCGGTACGGCGGGGGCCTATGGCTACACCTTC. It is translated as CASSSGTAGAYGYTF.